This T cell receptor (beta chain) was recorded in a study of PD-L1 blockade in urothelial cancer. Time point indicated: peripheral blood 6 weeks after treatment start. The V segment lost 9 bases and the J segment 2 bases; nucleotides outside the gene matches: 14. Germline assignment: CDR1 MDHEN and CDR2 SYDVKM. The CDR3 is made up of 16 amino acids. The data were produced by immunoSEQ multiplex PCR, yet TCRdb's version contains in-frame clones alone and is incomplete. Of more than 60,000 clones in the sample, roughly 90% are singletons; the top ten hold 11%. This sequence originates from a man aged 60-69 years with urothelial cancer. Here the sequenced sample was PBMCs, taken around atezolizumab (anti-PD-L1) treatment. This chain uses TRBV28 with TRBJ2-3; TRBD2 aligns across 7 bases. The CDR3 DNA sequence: TGTGCCAGTCGGATCCGGGCGGGAGCGAACACAGATACGCAGTATTTT. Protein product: CASRIRAGANTDTQYF.